This TCR beta chain was sequenced for a study of blood T cell repertoires in COVID-19. Profiled with immunoSEQ multiplex PCR; TCRdb holds only in-frame clones, not every one. The sample carries approximately 440,000 clones, about nine tenths recorded once. This clone appeared once. The junction had 13 bases not matched to a gene; V was cut back by 6 bases and J by 1 base. Germline V gene sequence: CDR1 SNHLY, CDR2 FYNNEI. The CDR3 extends over 18 amino acids. The source of this sequence is a woman aged 18-29 years who had recovered from COVID-19. The rearrangement uses TRBV2 and TRBJ1-3; 9 positions match TRBD1. The source material was PBMCs or T cells enriched from blood (not recorded which). DNA for the CDR3: TGTGCCAGCAGAGAGACAGGGGGTAGTTATTTTTCTGGAAACACCATATATTTT. The encoded protein is CASRETGGSYFSGNTIYF.